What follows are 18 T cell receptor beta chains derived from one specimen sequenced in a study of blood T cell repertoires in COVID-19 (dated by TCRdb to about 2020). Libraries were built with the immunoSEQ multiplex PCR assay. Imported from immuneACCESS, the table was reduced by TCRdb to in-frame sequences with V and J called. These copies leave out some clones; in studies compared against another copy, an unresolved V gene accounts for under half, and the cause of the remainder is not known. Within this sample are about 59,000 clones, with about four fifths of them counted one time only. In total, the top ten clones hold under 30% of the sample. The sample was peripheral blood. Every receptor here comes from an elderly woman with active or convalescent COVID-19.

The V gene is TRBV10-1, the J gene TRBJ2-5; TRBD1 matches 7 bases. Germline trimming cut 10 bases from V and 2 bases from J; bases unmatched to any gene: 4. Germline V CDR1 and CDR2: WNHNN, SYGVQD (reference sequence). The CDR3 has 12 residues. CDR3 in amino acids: CATSDRQETQYF. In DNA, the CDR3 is TGCGCCACCTCGGACAGGCAAGAGACCCAGTACTTC.

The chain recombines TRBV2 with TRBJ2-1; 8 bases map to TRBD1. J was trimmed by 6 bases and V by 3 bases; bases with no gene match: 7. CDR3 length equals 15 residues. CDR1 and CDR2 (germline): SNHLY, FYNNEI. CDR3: CASSDGQGAFNEQFF. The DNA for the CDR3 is TGTGCCAGCAGTGACGGGCAGGGGGCCTTCAATGAGCAGTTCTTC.

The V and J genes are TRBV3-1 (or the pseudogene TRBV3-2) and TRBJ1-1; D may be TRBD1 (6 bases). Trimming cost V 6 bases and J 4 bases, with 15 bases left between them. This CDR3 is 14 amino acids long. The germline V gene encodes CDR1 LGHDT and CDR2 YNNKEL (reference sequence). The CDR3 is CASSGQFGSTEAFF. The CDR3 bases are TGTGCCAGCAGTGGACAGTTTGGGTCCACTGAAGCTTTCTTT.

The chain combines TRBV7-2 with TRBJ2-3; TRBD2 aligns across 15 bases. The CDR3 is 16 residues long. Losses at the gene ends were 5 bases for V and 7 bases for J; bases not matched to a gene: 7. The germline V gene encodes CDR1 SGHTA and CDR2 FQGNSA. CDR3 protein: CASSLGTSGGMNTQYF. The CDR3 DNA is TGTGCCAGCAGCCTAGGGACTAGCGGGGGGATGAATACGCAGTATTTT.

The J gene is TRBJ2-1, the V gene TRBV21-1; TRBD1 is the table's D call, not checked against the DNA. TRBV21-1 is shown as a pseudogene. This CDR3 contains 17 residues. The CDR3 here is CASSLMGGQRGDNEQFF. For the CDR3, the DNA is TGTGCCAGCAGCCTAATGGGCGGACAGCGTGGGGACAATGAGCAGTTCTTC.

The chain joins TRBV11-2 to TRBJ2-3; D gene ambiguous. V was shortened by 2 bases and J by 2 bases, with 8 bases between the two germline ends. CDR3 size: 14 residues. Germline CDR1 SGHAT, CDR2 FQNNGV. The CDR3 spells CASSLLSFTDTQYF. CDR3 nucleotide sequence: TGTGCCAGCAGCTTACTTAGTTTCACAGATACGCAGTATTTT.

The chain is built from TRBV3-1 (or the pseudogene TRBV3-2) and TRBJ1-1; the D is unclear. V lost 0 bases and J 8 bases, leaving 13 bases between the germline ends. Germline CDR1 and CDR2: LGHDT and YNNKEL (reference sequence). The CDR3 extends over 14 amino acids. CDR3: CASSQDHGRREAFF. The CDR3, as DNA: TGTGCCAGCAGCCAAGATCATGGCCGGAGGGAAGCTTTCTTT.

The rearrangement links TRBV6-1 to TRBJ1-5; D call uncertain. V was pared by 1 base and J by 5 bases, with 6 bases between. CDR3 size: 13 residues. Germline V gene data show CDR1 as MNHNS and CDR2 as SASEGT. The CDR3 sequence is CASSEVRHQPQHF. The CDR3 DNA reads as TGTGCCAGCAGTGAAGTCCGTCATCAGCCCCAGCATTTT.

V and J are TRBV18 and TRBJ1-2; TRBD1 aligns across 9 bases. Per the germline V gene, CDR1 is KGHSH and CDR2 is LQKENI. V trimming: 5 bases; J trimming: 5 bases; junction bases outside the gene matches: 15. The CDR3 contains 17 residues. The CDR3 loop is CASSTGTGTNSYYGYTF. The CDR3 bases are TGTGCCAGCTCAACTGGGACAGGGACCAATTCCTATTATGGCTACACCTTC.

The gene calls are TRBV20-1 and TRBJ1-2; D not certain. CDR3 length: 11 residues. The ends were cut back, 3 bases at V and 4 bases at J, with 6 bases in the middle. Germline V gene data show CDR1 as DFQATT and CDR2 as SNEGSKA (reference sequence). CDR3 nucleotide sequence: TGCAGTGCTAGCCCGGGCTATGGCTACACCTTC. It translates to CSASPGYGYTF.

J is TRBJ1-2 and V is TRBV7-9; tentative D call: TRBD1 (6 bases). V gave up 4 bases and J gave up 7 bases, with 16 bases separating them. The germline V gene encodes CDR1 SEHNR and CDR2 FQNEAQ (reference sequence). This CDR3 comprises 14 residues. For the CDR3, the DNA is TGTGCCAGCAGCTCGCGGGGGGCTAGCGGTGGCTACACCTTC. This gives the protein CASSSRGASGGYTF.

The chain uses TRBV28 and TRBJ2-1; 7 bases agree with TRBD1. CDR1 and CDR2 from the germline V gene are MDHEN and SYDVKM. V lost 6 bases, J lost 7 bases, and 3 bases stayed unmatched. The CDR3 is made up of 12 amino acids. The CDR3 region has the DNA TGTGCCAGCAGGCTCAGGGGGAATGAGCAGTTCTTC. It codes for CASRLRGNEQFF.

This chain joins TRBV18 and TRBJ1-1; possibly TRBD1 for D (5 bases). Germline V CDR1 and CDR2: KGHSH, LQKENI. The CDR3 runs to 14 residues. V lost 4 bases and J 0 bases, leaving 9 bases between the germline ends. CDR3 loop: CASSLDSMNTEAFF. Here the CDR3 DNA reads TGTGCCAGCTCACTAGACAGCATGAACACTGAAGCTTTCTTT.

The CDR3 coding sequence is TGCGCCAGCAGCGCGCAACCCCTAGCGGACTCCTACGAGCAGTACTTC. It specifies CASSAQPLADSYEQYF. This chain links TRBV5-1 with TRBJ2-7, with 7 bases lining up with TRBD2. V lost 4 bases to trimming and J lost 0 bases; unmatched junction nucleotides: 10. The CDR3 covers 16 residues. From germline, CDR1 is SGHRS and CDR2 YFSETQ. The full variable domain, completed using reference TRBV5-1 and TRBJ2-7, is KAGVTQTPRYLIKTRGQQVTLSCSPISGHRSVSWYQQTPGQGLQFLFEYFSETQRNKGNFPGRFSGRQFSNSRSEMNVSTLELGDSALYLCASSAQPLADSYEQYFGPGTRLTVT.

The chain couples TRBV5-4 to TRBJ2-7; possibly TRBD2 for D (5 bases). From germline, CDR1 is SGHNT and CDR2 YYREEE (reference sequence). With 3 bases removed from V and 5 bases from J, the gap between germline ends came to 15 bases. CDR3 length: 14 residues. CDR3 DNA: TGTGCCAGCAGCTCAACGATTACAGCGGACGAGCAGTACTTC. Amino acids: CASSSTITADEQYF.

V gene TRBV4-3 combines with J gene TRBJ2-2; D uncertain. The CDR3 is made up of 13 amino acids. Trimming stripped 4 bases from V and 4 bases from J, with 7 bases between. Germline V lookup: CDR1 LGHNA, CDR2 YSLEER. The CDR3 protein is CASSLSSTGELFF. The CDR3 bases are TGCGCCAGCAGCCTTTCATCCACCGGGGAGCTGTTTTTT.

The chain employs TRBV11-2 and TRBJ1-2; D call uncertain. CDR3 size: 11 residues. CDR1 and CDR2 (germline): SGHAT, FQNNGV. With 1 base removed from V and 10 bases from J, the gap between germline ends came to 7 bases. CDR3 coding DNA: TGTGCCAGCAGCTTAGGAGGAGTCTACACCTTC. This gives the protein CASSLGGVYTF.

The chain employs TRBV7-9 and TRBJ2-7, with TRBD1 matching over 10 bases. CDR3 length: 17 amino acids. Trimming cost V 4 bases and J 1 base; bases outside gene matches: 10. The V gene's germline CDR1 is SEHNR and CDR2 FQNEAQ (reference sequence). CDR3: CASSSDRGWSGSYEQYF. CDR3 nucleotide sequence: TGTGCCAGCAGCTCGGACAGGGGGTGGAGTGGATCCTACGAGCAGTACTTC.